A selection of T cell receptor beta chains follows, all from one sample in a study of regulatory T cells in long-lasting Graves disease. TCRdb itself ran the multiplex PCR reads through MiXCR, one entry per CDR3 protein. The table has some 430,000 distinct CDR3 sequences, about 22% seen once. The specimen comprised peripheral blood mononuclear cells (PBMCs), sampled when the disease was refractory, from a patient treated with antithyroid drugs. Receptor source: a female donor with Graves disease. Both conserved end residues are part of each CDR3. D genes are given only for firm matches. A row's size may be missing; if present it is once, few, many or a size class.

>TRBJ1-4|NA|TRBV28|NA
CASSLSPVRLEKLFF
TGTGCCAGCAGTTTATCCCCCGTGCGCCTAGAAAAACTGTTTTTT
>TRBJ1-5|NA|TRBV5-1|NA
CASSRSGGDQPQHF
TGCGCCAGCAGCCGTTCGGGAGGTGACCAGCCCCAGCATTTT
>TRBJ2-5|NA|TRBV12-5|many
CASAAGQQETQYF
TGTGCTAGTGCCGCGGGACAGCAAGAGACCCAGTACTTC
>TRBJ1-1|NA|TRBV20-1|NA
CSAPRSRGWTEAFF
TGCAGTGCCCCACGGTCGAGGGGCTGGACTGAAGCTTTCTTT
>TRBJ2-7|NA|TRBV7-2|NA
CASSLDPVTYEQYF
TGTGCCAGCAGCTTAGATCCGGTGACCTACGAGCAGTACTTC
>TRBJ1-6|NA|TRBV5-1|few
CASSLPLYTDADSPLHF
TGCGCCAGCAGCCTTCCTCTATATACCGATGCGGATTCACCCCTCCACTTT
>TRBJ2-3|TRBD2|TRBV19|NA
CASSISGGGSTDTQYF
TGTGCCAGTAGTATATCGGGAGGCGGGAGCACAGATACGCAGTATTTT
>TRBJ1-5|TRBD1|TRBV7-2|many
CASSLATGTGVFNQPQHF
TGTGCCAGCAGCTTGGCCACCGGGACAGGGGTTTTCAATCAGCCCCAGCATTTT
>TRBJ1-2|TRBD1|TRBV6-5|many
CASSYLRGPDGYTF
TGTGCCAGCAGTTACCTCAGGGGGCCGGATGGCTACACCTTC
>TRBJ2-2|TRBD1|TRBV29-1|NA
CSVEDLQGLNTGELFF
TGCAGCGTTGAAGACTTACAGGGGCTAAACACCGGGGAGCTGTTTTTT
>TRBJ2-7|TRBD1|TRBV9|few
CASSGGSGTGAYEQYF
TGTGCCAGCAGCGGGGGATCCGGGACAGGGGCCTACGAGCAGTACTTC
>TRBJ2-6|NA|TRBV20-1|NA
CSASRHRERSGANVLTF
TGCAGTGCTAGTCGGCACAGGGAGCGCTCTGGGGCCAACGTCCTGACTTTC
>TRBJ2-4|NA|TRBV6-2/TRBV6-3|NA
CASSYSTGKNIQYF
TGTGCCAGCAGTTACTCCACAGGGAAAAACATTCAGTACTTC
>TRBJ1-1|NA|TRBV7-9|NA
CASRRVGLNTEAFF
TGTGCCAGCAGACGGGTGGGTTTGAACACTGAAGCTTTCTTT
>TRBJ2-5|NA|TRBV11-2|many
CASSLSGLGLQETQYF
TGTGCCAGCAGCCTAAGCGGGTTAGGGCTTCAAGAGACCCAGTACTTC
>TRBJ1-4|NA|TRBV4-1|NA
CASSQIPEGNEKLFF
TGCGCCAGCAGCCAAATCCCAGAGGGTAATGAAAAACTGTTTTTT
>TRBJ1-1|NA|TRBV6-1|few
CASSERGEEMNTEAFF
TGTGCCAGCAGTGAACGGGGCGAAGAGATGAACACTGAAGCTTTCTTT
>TRBJ1-1|TRBD1|TRBV9|few
CASSAEGQGVTEAFF
TGTGCCAGCAGCGCCGAGGGGCAGGGGGTTACTGAAGCTTTCTTT
>TRBJ2-1|NA|TRBV28|NA
CAADRDTGYHEQFF
TGTGCCGCAGACCGGGACACGGGGTATCATGAGCAGTTCTTC
>TRBJ1-1|NA|TRBV13|many
CASSPTAGVVFF
TGTGCCAGCAGCCCAACGGCCGGCGTGGTTTTCTTT
>TRBJ2-4|TRBD2|TRBV13|NA
CASSFQGAGGPNIQYF
TGTGCCAGCAGCTTTCAAGGCGCGGGGGGCCCAAACATTCAGTACTTC
>TRBJ1-5|TRBD1|TRBV20-1|few
CSARSNRQGGVSNQPQHF
TGCAGTGCTAGATCGAACCGACAGGGGGGCGTTAGCAATCAGCCCCAGCATTTT
>TRBJ2-6|NA|TRBV28|many
CASIRHSGANVLTF
TGTGCCAGCATCCGACACTCTGGGGCCAACGTCCTGACTTTC
>TRBJ1-5|NA|TRBV19|NA
CASSFLQGTADNQPQHF
TGTGCCAGTAGTTTCCTGCAAGGGACGGCGGACAATCAGCCCCAGCATTTT
>TRBJ2-7|NA|TRBV7-9|few
CASSPDHYEQYF
TGTGCCAGCAGCCCGGACCATTACGAGCAGTACTTC
>TRBJ2-7|NA|TRBV15|NA
CATSRKRDSTPYEQYF
TGTGCCACCAGCAGAAAAAGAGACAGTACCCCCTACGAGCAGTACTTC
>TRBJ1-4|NA|TRBV19|many
CASSIPDSGDEKLFF
TGTGCCAGTAGTATCCCGGACAGCGGGGATGAAAAACTGTTTTTT
>TRBJ2-7|TRBD2|TRBV19|few
CASSIGLAGEPYEQYF
TGTGCCAGTAGTATAGGCCTAGCGGGGGAACCTTACGAGCAGTACTTC
>TRBJ2-7|NA|TRBV28|many
CASSPTRLYEQYF
TGTGCCAGCAGCCCGACTAGACTATACGAGCAGTACTTC
>TRBJ1-3|NA|TRBV7-9|NA
CASSWTISGNTIYF
TGTGCCAGCAGCTGGACAATCTCTGGAAACACCATATATTTT
>TRBJ2-3|NA|TRBV12-3/TRBV12-4|NA
CATSYSTDTQYF
TGTGCCACTAGCTACAGCACAGATACGCAGTATTTT
>TRBJ2-5|NA|TRBV7-2|NA
CASSFRTRETQYF
TGTGCCAGCAGCTTCCGTACGCGGGAGACCCAGTACTTC
>TRBJ1-1|TRBD1|TRBV5-1|NA
CASSTGQGEVNTEAFF
TGCGCCAGCAGCACCGGACAGGGCGAAGTGAACACTGAAGCTTTCTTT
>TRBJ1-3|NA|TRBV28|NA
CASSYFTGNTIYF
TGTGCCAGCAGTTATTTTACGGGAAACACCATATATTTT
>TRBJ2-2|TRBD1|TRBV10-3|many
CAISEGQGYTGELFF
TGTGCCATCAGTGAGGGACAGGGATACACCGGGGAGCTGTTTTTT
>TRBJ1-1|NA|TRBV12-3/TRBV12-4|NA
CASSFSFMNTETFF
TGTGCCAGCAGTTTCAGTTTCATGAACACTGAAACTTTCTTT
>TRBJ1-1|NA|TRBV12-3/TRBV12-4|NA
CASSSWEGITFF
TGTGCCAGCAGTTCCTGGGAAGGGATTACTTTCTTT
>TRBJ1-6|TRBD1|TRBV4-3|NA
CASSPGTGESPLHF
TGCGCCAGCAGCCCCGGGACAGGGGAATCGCCCCTCCACTTT
>TRBJ2-7|NA|TRBV3-1|NA
CASSQELYQGKYF
TGTGCCAGCAGCCAAGAGCTATACCAGGGAAAGTACTTC
>TRBJ1-5|NA|TRBV28|many
CASSPGNQPQHF
TGTGCCAGCAGCCCGGGGAATCAGCCCCAGCATTTT
>TRBJ2-2|NA|TRBV6-1|many
CASSHGGHTGELFF
TGTGCCAGCAGCCACGGCGGTCACACCGGGGAGCTGTTTTTT
>TRBJ2-7|TRBD2|TRBV7-2|NA
CASTSGRGDYEQYF
TGTGCCAGCACCTCGGGGAGGGGCGACTACGAGCAGTACTTC
>TRBJ2-5|NA|TRBV6-5|few
CASSWPRRVSGLLQETQYF
TGTGCCAGCAGTTGGCCCCGCAGGGTCTCGGGACTGCTACAAGAGACCCAGTACTTC
>TRBJ2-7|TRBD1|TRBV28|many
CASSLGQIYYEQYF
TGTGCCAGCAGCCTGGGACAGATCTATTACGAGCAGTACTTC
>TRBJ2-4|TRBD1|TRBV28|many
CASSLIQGAPDIQYF
TGTGCCAGCAGTTTAATACAGGGGGCGCCGGACATTCAGTACTTC
>TRBJ2-5|TRBD2|TRBV6-2/TRBV6-3|many
CASSLLAEETQYF
TGTGCCAGCAGTTTACTAGCGGAAGAGACCCAGTACTTC
>TRBJ2-7|NA|TRBV20-1|few
CSARMARFSYEQYF
TGCAGTGCTAGGATGGCGCGATTCTCCTACGAGCAGTACTTC
>TRBJ2-6|NA|TRBV7-9|few
CASSLPLIVGHPNSGANVLTF
TGTGCCAGCAGCTTACCCCTTATTGTAGGACACCCGAATTCTGGGGCCAACGTCCTGACTTTC
>TRBJ1-1|NA|TRBV7-8|many
CASGEGTMNTEAFF
TGTGCCAGCGGAGAGGGGACCATGAACACTGAAGCTTTCTTT
>TRBJ1-2|TRBD1|TRBV13|many
CASSFDRDRSYTF
TGTGCCAGCAGCTTTGACAGGGACAGGAGCTACACCTTC
>TRBJ2-2|NA|TRBV20-1|NA
CSASGYSNTGELFF
TGCAGTGCTAGCGGATACTCGAACACCGGGGAGCTGTTTTTT
>TRBJ1-5|TRBD1|TRBV3-1|many
CASSRTGGNQPQHF
TGTGCCAGCAGTCGGACAGGGGGCAATCAGCCCCAGCATTTT
>TRBJ1-2|NA|TRBV5-1|few
CASSLAQGDGYTF
TGCGCCAGCAGCTTGGCCCAAGGGGACGGCTACACCTTC
>TRBJ2-6|NA|TRBV29-1|many
CSDGANVLTF
TGCAGCGACGGGGCCAACGTCCTGACTTTC
>TRBJ1-3|TRBD1|TRBV19|few
CASSGTGTDSGNTIYF
TGTGCCAGTAGTGGAACCGGGACAGACTCTGGAAACACCATATATTTT
>TRBJ2-7|NA|TRBV11-3|few
CASSLGEDLFSYEQYF
TGTGCCAGCAGCTTAGGGGAGGACCTATTCTCCTACGAGCAGTACTTC
>TRBJ1-2|NA|TRBV20-1|once
CSARPPSAYGYTF
TGCAGTGCTAGGCCCCCCTCTGCTTATGGCTACACCTTC
>TRBJ1-6|NA|TRBV6-5|NA
CASSYRRIGSSPLHF
TGTGCCAGCAGTTACCGAAGAATAGGTAGTTCACCCCTCCACTTT
>TRBJ1-2|NA|TRBV9|few
CASSVAAGSDLGYTF
TGTGCCAGCAGCGTTGCCGCAGGGAGTGATCTTGGCTACACCTTC
>TRBJ2-7|NA|TRBV12-3/TRBV12-4|many
CASSLAADITYEQYF
TGTGCCAGCAGTTTAGCCGCGGATATAACCTACGAGCAGTACTTC